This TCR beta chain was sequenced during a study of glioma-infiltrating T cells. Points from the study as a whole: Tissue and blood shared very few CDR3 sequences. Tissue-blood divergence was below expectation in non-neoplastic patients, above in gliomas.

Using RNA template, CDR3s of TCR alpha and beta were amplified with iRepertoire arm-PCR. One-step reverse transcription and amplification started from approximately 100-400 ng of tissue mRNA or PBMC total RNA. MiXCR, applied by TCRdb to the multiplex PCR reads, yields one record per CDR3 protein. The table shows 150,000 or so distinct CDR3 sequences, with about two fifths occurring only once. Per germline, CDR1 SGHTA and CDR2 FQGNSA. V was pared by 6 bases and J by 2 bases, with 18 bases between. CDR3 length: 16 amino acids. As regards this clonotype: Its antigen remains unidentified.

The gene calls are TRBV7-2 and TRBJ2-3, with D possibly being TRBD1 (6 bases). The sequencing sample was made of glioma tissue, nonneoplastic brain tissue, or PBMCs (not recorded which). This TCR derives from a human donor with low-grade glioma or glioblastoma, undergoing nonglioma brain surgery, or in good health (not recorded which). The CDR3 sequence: CASSYTTGSDTDTQYF. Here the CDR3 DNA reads TGTGCCAGCAGTTACACTACAGGGTCCGACACAGATACGCAGTATTTT.